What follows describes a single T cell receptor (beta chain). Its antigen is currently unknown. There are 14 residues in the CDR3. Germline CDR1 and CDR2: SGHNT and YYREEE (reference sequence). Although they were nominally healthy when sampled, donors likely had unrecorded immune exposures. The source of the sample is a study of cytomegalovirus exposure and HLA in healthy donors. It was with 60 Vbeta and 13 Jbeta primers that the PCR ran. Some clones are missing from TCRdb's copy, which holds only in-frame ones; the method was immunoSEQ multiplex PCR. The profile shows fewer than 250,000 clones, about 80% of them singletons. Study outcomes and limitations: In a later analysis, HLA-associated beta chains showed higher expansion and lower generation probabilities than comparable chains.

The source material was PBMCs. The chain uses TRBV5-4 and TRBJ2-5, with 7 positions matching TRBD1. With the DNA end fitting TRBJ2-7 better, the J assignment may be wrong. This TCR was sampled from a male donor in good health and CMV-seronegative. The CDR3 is CASSLRGRSYEQYF. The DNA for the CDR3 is TGTGCCAGCAGCTTAAGGGGGCGATCATACGAGCAGTACTTC.